Listed below are T cell receptor beta chains from one sample, sequenced in a study of OX40 agonist ivuxolimab in advanced cancers. Data came from immunoSEQ multiplex PCR; TCRdb stores just in-frame clones and leaves some out. This table holds approximately 12,000 clones, about two thirds found once. The source material was CD4+ or CD8+ T cells sorted from blood, sampled in a trial of the OX40 agonist ivuxolimab. The receptors here all came from an adult with an advanced solid tumor such as melanoma, head and neck, liver or kidney cancer. CDR3s include the opening cysteine and the closing phenylalanine or tryptophan. The order of the fields is D gene, V gene, clone size, J gene, CDR3 DNA, CDR3 protein. D genes are given only for firm matches. Part of the rows lack a size; the others show once, few, many or a class for expanded clones.

D: .
V: TRBV2
size: .
J: TRBJ1-2
DNA: TGTGCCAGCAGCCGGAAACGGCTTAACTATGGCTACACCTTC
CDR3: CASSRKRLNYGYTF

D: .
V: TRBV6-1
size: .
J: TRBJ2-7
DNA: TGTGCCAGCAGTGAAGCGCCGGCAGGTGGATCCTACGAGCAGTACTTC
CDR3: CASSEAPAGGSYEQYF

D: .
V: TRBV27
size: .
J: TRBJ1-2
DNA: TGTGCCAGCAGTCCCTATACACGGCATGGCTACGCCTTC
CDR3: CASSPYTRHGYAF

D: .
V: TRBV7-9
size: .
J: TRBJ1-2
DNA: TGTGCCAGCAGCTTCGGGGGTAACTATGGCTACACCTTC
CDR3: CASSFGGNYGYTF

D: .
V: TRBV4-3
size: once
J: TRBJ2-2
DNA: TGCGCCAGCAGCCAAGACAGGGCCCTACCCGGGGAGCTGTTTTTT
CDR3: CASSQDRALPGELFF

D: .
V: TRBV4-1
size: .
J: TRBJ2-7
DNA: TGCGCCAGCAGCCAAGGCACTATCTACGAGCAGTACTTC
CDR3: CASSQGTIYEQYF

D: .
V: TRBV13
size: .
J: TRBJ2-1
DNA: TGTGCCAGCACCCCGCCCGGGGAACGATATGAGCAGTTCTTC
CDR3: CASTPPGERYEQFF

D: TRBD1
V: TRBV10-2
size: .
J: TRBJ2-7
DNA: TGCGCCAGCTCCATCCCCAGGGGGAGCTCCTACGAGCAGTACTTC
CDR3: CASSIPRGSSYEQYF

D: .
V: TRBV7-9
size: .
J: TRBJ1-2
DNA: TGTGCCAGCAGCTCAATACGTCCTGGTTCAACACATTTAAGCTATGGCTACACCTTC
CDR3: CASSSIRPGSTHLSYGYTF

D: TRBD2
V: TRBV6-5
size: .
J: TRBJ2-7
DNA: TGTGCCAGCAGTTCACTAGCGGGGGGTTATTACGAGCAGTACTTC
CDR3: CASSSLAGGYYEQYF

D: TRBD1
V: TRBV27
size: .
J: TRBJ2-7
DNA: TGTGCCAGCAGCCTACAGGGGGCCTACGAGCAGTACTTC
CDR3: CASSLQGAYEQYF

D: TRBD1
V: TRBV7-9
size: .
J: TRBJ1-2
DNA: TGTGCCAGCAGCTCTACACAGGGGAGAGGGTATGGCTACACCTTC
CDR3: CASSSTQGRGYGYTF

D: .
V: TRBV4-1
size: .
J: TRBJ1-6
DNA: TGCGCCAGCAGCCAAGACCGGGGTCCGAGCTCCTATAATTCACCCCTCCACTTT
CDR3: CASSQDRGPSSYNSPLHF

D: .
V: TRBV4-1
size: few
J: TRBJ2-4
DNA: TGCGCCAGCAGCCAGGTGCCAGGGGGGAAAAACATTCAGTACTTC
CDR3: CASSQVPGGKNIQYF

D: .
V: TRBV6-6
size: .
J: TRBJ2-2
DNA: TGTGCCGCATTGGCCGGGGAGCTGTTTTTT
CDR3: CAALAGELFF

D: TRBD1
V: TRBV7-7
size: .
J: TRBJ2-7
DNA: TGTGCTAGCAGCTTCAGGGACAGCGGAGCCCACGAGCAGTACTTC
CDR3: CASSFRDSGAHEQYF

D: .
V: TRBV4-3
size: .
J: TRBJ1-2
DNA: TGCGCCAGCAGCCAAGATCCGGGGAACTATGGCTACACCTTC
CDR3: CASSQDPGNYGYTF

D: .
V: TRBV19
size: .
J: TRBJ2-5
DNA: TGTGCCAGTAGTATGAGTGAGACCCAGTACTTC
CDR3: CASSMSETQYF

D: .
V: TRBV5-4
size: .
J: TRBJ2-5
DNA: TGTGCCAGCAGGATTCAGGGGTACCAAGAGACCCAGTACTTC
CDR3: CASRIQGYQETQYF

D: .
V: TRBV7-9
size: .
J: TRBJ1-2
DNA: TGTGCCAGCAGTTGGGGTGGCTATGGCTACACCTTC
CDR3: CASSWGGYGYTF

D: .
V: TRBV12-2
size: few
J: TRBJ2-1
DNA: TGTGCCAGTCGCGCTGGGAGCTCCTACAATGAGCAGTTCTTC
CDR3: CASRAGSSYNEQFF

D: TRBD2
V: TRBV2
size: few
J: TRBJ2-5
DNA: TGTGCCAGCAGTGAGACTAGCGGGAGTTTTCAAGAGACCCAGTACTTC
CDR3: CASSETSGSFQETQYF

D: TRBD1
V: TRBV6-1
size: .
J: TRBJ2-7
DNA: TGTGCCAGCATTACCACAGGGGGGCCCGACGAGCAGTACTTC
CDR3: CASITTGGPDEQYF

D: .
V: TRBV13
size: .
J: TRBJ2-3
DNA: TGTGCCAGCAGCTTAGGTCGAGGAATAGCGGCAGATACGCAGTATTTT
CDR3: CASSLGRGIAADTQYF

D: .
V: TRBV10-2
size: once
J: TRBJ1-1
DNA: TGCGCCAGCAGTGAGTCCTTCCTGAACACTGAAGCTTTCTTT
CDR3: CASSESFLNTEAFF

D: .
V: TRBV19
size: .
J: TRBJ2-7
DNA: TGTGCCAGTAGTATAGCCCTCGGGGCCTCTATCTACGAGCAGTACTTC
CDR3: CASSIALGASIYEQYF

D: TRBD1
V: TRBV27
size: .
J: TRBJ2-2
DNA: TGTGCCAGCAGTTATCAGGGGGCGCAGGACACCGGGGAGCTGTTTTTT
CDR3: CASSYQGAQDTGELFF

D: TRBD1
V: TRBV10-3
size: few
J: TRBJ2-7
DNA: TGTGCCATCAGTGAGTTTGGGGACAGGGGCCACGAGCAGTACTTC
CDR3: CAISEFGDRGHEQYF

D: TRBD2
V: TRBV27
size: .
J: TRBJ2-7
DNA: TGTGCCAGCAGTTTTACAGCGGGACGCTCCTACGAGCAGTACTTC
CDR3: CASSFTAGRSYEQYF

D: .
V: TRBV7-8
size: few
J: TRBJ2-7
DNA: TGTGCCAGCAGCTCAGTGGGGTCCTACGAGCAGTACTTC
CDR3: CASSSVGSYEQYF

D: TRBD2
V: TRBV7-2
size: .
J: TRBJ2-1
DNA: TGTGCCAGCAGCGGTCTAGCGGGGGCGAATGAGCAGTTCTTC
CDR3: CASSGLAGANEQFF

D: TRBD1
V: TRBV7-9
size: once
J: TRBJ1-2
DNA: TGTGCCAGCAGCTTATATAGGGGACAGGGTAGGGATGGCTACACCTTC
CDR3: CASSLYRGQGRDGYTF

D: .
V: TRBV27
size: .
J: TRBJ2-7
DNA: TGTGCCAGCAGCTTAAGACAGCCCTCCTACGAGCAGTACTTC
CDR3: CASSLRQPSYEQYF

D: TRBD1
V: TRBV5-1
size: .
J: TRBJ2-7
DNA: TGCGCCAGCAGCTTGGCGACAGGGCTCGAGCAGTACTTC
CDR3: CASSLATGLEQYF

D: .
V: TRBV28
size: .
J: TRBJ1-2
DNA: TGTGCCAGCAGTTTTATGGACGGGTATGGCTACACCTTC
CDR3: CASSFMDGYGYTF

D: .
V: TRBV11-2
size: .
J: TRBJ2-1
DNA: TGCGCCAGCAGCTCCGGGATTACAGCGATGTCTTTCCACAATGAGCAGTTCTTC
CDR3: CASSSGITAMSFHNEQFF

D: .
V: TRBV19
size: few
J: TRBJ1-1
DNA: TGTGCCAGTAGTATAGTTTCGGCCCCTGAAGCTTTCTTT
CDR3: CASSIVSAPEAFF

D: .
V: TRBV5-5
size: .
J: TRBJ2-2
DNA: TGTGCCAGCAGCTTGGTGACAGGAGGCTGGAACGGGGAGCTGTTTTTT
CDR3: CASSLVTGGWNGELFF

D: TRBD1
V: TRBV7-9
size: .
J: TRBJ1-4
DNA: TGTGCCAGCGCTAATCGGGACAGCGAGAATGAAAAACTGTTTTTT
CDR3: CASANRDSENEKLFF

D: .
V: TRBV30
size: once
J: TRBJ2-7
DNA: TGTGCCTGGAGTGTATCAATCTACGAGCAGTACTTC
CDR3: CAWSVSIYEQYF

D: .
V: TRBV4-3
size: .
J: TRBJ2-1
DNA: TGCGCCAGCAGCCAAGGGGCACACAATGAGCAGTTCTTC
CDR3: CASSQGAHNEQFF

D: .
V: TRBV9
size: .
J: TRBJ2-7
DNA: TGTGCCAGCAGCCCGAGGGACAAGACCTACGAGCAGTACTTC
CDR3: CASSPRDKTYEQYF

D: .
V: TRBV2
size: few
J: TRBJ2-7
DNA: TGTGCCAGCAGTTTACTTTGGCCGAGCTCCTACGAGCAGTACTTC
CDR3: CASSLLWPSSYEQYF

D: .
V: TRBV2
size: .
J: TRBJ2-3
DNA: TGTGCCAGCAGTGAAGCGCTCGGGGGCACAGATACGCAGTATTTT
CDR3: CASSEALGGTDTQYF

D: .
V: TRBV9
size: .
J: TRBJ1-6
DNA: TGTGCCAGCAGAGAAGAAGGTTCACCCCTCCACTTT
CDR3: CASREEGSPLHF

D: TRBD1
V: TRBV11-1
size: .
J: TRBJ2-7
DNA: TGTGCCAGCAGCATCCGACAGGGCCGCCCCCACGAGCAGTACTTC
CDR3: CASSIRQGRPHEQYF

D: TRBD2
V: TRBV11-3
size: .
J: TRBJ2-1
DNA: TGTGCCAGCAGCTTGACTAGCGGTTACAATGAGCAGTTCTTC
CDR3: CASSLTSGYNEQFF

D: .
V: TRBV4-1
size: .
J: TRBJ2-4
DNA: TGCGCCAGCAGCCAAGTAATTCTTAAGAAAAACATTCAGTACTTC
CDR3: CASSQVILKKNIQYF

D: TRBD2
V: TRBV28
size: .
J: TRBJ2-1
DNA: TGTGCCAGCACGGGCGAGGTAGCGGGGTACAATGAGCAGTTCTTC
CDR3: CASTGEVAGYNEQFF

D: .
V: TRBV14
size: .
J: TRBJ1-1
DNA: TGTGCCAGCAGCCAAGCAGGGGCGTTGAACACTGAAGCTTTCTTT
CDR3: CASSQAGALNTEAFF

D: TRBD1
V: TRBV11-2
size: few
J: TRBJ2-5
DNA: TGTGCCAGCAGCTCCCCGACAGGGGGGGCTGGAGAGACCCAGTACTTC
CDR3: CASSSPTGGAGETQYF

D: TRBD1
V: TRBV28
size: .
J: TRBJ1-2
DNA: TGTGCCAGCAGTTTGGGGACAGGGGGCAACTATGGCTACACCTTC
CDR3: CASSLGTGGNYGYTF

D: .
V: TRBV19
size: .
J: TRBJ1-1
DNA: TGTGCCAGTAGTGGGAGGGGCAACACTGAAGCTTTCTTT
CDR3: CASSGRGNTEAFF

D: .
V: TRBV6-1
size: .
J: TRBJ2-7
DNA: TGTGCCGAGGGGGGCGAGCAGTACTTC
CDR3: CAEGGEQYF

D: .
V: TRBV4-1
size: once
J: TRBJ2-3
DNA: TGCGCCAGCAGCCAAGGGCAGGGCCCAAACACAGATACGCAGTATTTT
CDR3: CASSQGQGPNTDTQYF

D: .
V: TRBV7-9
size: .
J: TRBJ1-2
DNA: TGTGCCAGCAGCATTGGAGGTCGGGACACCTATGGCTACACCTTC
CDR3: CASSIGGRDTYGYTF

D: .
V: TRBV4-1
size: .
J: TRBJ2-5
DNA: TGCGCCAGCAGCCGCAGAAGTCAAGAGACCCAGTACTTC
CDR3: CASSRRSQETQYF

D: TRBD1
V: TRBV18
size: .
J: TRBJ1-1
DNA: TGTGCCAGCTTTGCCACAGGGGCAAACACTGAAGCTTTCTTT
CDR3: CASFATGANTEAFF